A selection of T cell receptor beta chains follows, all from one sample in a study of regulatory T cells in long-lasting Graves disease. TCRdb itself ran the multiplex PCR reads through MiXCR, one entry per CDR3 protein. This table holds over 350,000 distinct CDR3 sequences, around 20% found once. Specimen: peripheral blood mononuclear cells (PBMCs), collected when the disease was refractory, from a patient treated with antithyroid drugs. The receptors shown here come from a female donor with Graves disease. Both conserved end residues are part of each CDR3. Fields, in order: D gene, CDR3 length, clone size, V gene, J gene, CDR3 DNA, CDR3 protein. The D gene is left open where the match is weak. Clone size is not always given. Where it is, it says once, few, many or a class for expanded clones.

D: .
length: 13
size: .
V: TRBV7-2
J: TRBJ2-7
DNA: TGTGCCAGCAGCCCTCGAGCTACGTACGAGCAGTACTTC
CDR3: CASSPRATYEQYF

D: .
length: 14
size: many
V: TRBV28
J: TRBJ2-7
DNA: TGTGCCAGCAGTTTACTAGAGAGCTCCTACGAGCAGTACTTC
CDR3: CASSLLESSYEQYF

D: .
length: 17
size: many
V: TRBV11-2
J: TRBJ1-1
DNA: TGTGCCAGCAGCTTAGGGTGGCAGGGGAGGAGGTACACTGAAGCTTTCTTT
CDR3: CASSLGWQGRRYTEAFF

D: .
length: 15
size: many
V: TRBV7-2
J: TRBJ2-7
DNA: TGTGCCAGCAGCTTAGAGCCTACCCTGAACTACGAGCAGTACTTC
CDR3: CASSLEPTLNYEQYF

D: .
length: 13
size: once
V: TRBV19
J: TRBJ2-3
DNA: TGTGCCAGTGCCTTAGCGGTAACAGATACGCAGTATTTT
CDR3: CASALAVTDTQYF

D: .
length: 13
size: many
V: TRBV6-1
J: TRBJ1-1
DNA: TGCGCCAGCAGTGAGTCAGGGAGGGCTGAAGCTTTCTTT
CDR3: CASSESGRAEAFF

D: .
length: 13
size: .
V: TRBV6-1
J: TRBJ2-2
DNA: TGTGCCAGCAGAGCCGGGGACACCGGGGAGCTGTTTTTT
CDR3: CASRAGDTGELFF

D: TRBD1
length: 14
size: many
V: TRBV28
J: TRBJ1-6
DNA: TGTGCCAGCAGTTTAGGACAGGATGGTTCACCCCTCCACTTT
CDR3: CASSLGQDGSPLHF

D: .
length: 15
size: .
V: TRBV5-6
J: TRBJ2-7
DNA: TGTGCCAGCAGGGTCGGAAGCTTACATTCCTACGAGCAGTACTTC
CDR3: CASRVGSLHSYEQYF

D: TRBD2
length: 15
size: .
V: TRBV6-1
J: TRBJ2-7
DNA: TGTGCCAGCAGCGCACTAGCGGGAGGATCCTACGAGCAGTACTTC
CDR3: CASSALAGGSYEQYF

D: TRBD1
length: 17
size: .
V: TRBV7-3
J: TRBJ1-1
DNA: TGTGCCAGCAGCTTATTGGTTAAAGGACAGGGGGCTCCTGAAGCTTTCTTT
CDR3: CASSLLVKGQGAPEAFF

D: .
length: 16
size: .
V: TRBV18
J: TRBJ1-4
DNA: TGTGCCAGCTCACCAGCCATGTCGTCAACTAATGAAAAACTGTTTTTT
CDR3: CASSPAMSSTNEKLFF

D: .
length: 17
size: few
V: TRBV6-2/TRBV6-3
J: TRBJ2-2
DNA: TGTGCCAGCAGTTATGATGAAAGGGGGGCGAACACCGGGGAGCTGTTTTTT
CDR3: CASSYDERGANTGELFF

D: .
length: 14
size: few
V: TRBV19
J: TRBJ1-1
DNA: TGTGCCAGTAGTGGCCGGAACCGGAACACTGAAGCTTTCTTT
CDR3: CASSGRNRNTEAFF

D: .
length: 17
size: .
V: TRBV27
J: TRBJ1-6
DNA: TGTGCCAGCAGTTTACTAGTCCCCGGAACACAGCTTTCACCCCTCCACTTT
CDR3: CASSLLVPGTQLSPLHF

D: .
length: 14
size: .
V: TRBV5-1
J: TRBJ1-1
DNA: TGCGCCAGCAGCTTGGACGCAGGGGAATTCGGAGCTTTCTTT
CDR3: CASSLDAGEFGAFF

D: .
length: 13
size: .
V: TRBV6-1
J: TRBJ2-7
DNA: TGTGCCAGCAGTGAAGGCGGCCGTTACGAGCAGTACTTC
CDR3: CASSEGGRYEQYF

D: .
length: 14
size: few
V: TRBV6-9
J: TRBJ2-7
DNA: TGTGCCAGCAGTTACGACGGGATCTACGGAGAGCAGTACTTC
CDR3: CASSYDGIYGEQYF

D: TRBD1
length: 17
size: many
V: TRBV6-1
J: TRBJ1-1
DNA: TGTGCCAGCAGTGAAAGAGGACAGGGAATTGCGAACACTGAAGCTTTCTTT
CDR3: CASSERGQGIANTEAFF

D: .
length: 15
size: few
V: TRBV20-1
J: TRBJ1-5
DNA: TGCAGTGCTAGAAGTGTAGAGAATAGCAATCAGCCCCAGCATTTT
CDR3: CSARSVENSNQPQHF

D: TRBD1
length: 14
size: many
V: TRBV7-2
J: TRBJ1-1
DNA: TGTGCCAGCAGTTTGGGACAGATGAACACTGAAGCTTTCTTT
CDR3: CASSLGQMNTEAFF

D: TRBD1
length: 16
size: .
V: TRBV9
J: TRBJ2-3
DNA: TGTGCCAGCAGCGTAGACTCTGGGACAGGGGCAGATACGCAGTATTTT
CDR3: CASSVDSGTGADTQYF

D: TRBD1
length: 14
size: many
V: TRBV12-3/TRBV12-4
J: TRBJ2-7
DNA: TGTGCCAGCAGACCCGGGACAGCGCCGAGCGAGCAGTACTTC
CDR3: CASRPGTAPSEQYF

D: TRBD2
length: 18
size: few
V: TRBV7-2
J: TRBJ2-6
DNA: TGTGCCAGCAGCTTCGGACTAGCGGGCAGCTCTGGGGCCAACGTCCTGACTTTC
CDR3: CASSFGLAGSSGANVLTF

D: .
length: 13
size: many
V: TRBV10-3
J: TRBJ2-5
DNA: TGTGCCATCATTCCGACAGGCCAAGAGACCCAGTACTTC
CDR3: CAIIPTGQETQYF

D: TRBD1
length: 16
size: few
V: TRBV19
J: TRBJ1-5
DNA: TGTGCCAGTAGAAAAGACAGGGCCCTTAGCAATCAGCCCCAGCATTTT
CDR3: CASRKDRALSNQPQHF

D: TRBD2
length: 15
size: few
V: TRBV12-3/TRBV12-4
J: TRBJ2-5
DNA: TGTGCCAGCGGGCGTGGCGGGAGGGCGGGGGAGACCCAGTACTTC
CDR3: CASGRGGRAGETQYF

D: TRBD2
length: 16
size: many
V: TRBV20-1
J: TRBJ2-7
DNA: TGCAGTGCTAGAGATCGGACTAGCGGGAGGGCCTACGAGCAGTACTTC
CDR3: CSARDRTSGRAYEQYF

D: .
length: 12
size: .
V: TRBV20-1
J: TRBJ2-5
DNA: TGCAGTGCTAGGGACAACCAAGAGACCCAGTACTTC
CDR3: CSARDNQETQYF

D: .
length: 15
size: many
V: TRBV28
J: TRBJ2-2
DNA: TGTGCCAGCAGTTCAGAAGATAGAGAATGGGGGGAGCTGTTTTTT
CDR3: CASSSEDREWGELFF

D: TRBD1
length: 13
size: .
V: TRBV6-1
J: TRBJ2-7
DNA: TGTGCCAGCAGTGACAGGGGGCTGGGTGAGCAGTACTTC
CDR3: CASSDRGLGEQYF

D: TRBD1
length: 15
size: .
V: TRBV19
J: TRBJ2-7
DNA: TGTGCCAGTAGTAATTCGGGACAGGGGATCTACGAGCAGTACTTC
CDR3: CASSNSGQGIYEQYF

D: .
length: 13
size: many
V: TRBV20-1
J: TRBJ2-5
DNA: TGCAGTGCCGGTGGGGGGAACGTGGAGACCCAGTACTTC
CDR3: CSAGGGNVETQYF

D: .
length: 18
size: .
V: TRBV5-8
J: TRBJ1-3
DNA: TGTGCCAGCAGCTTGTATTGGTCCAAACGACTCTCTGGAAACACCATATATTTT
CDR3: CASSLYWSKRLSGNTIYF

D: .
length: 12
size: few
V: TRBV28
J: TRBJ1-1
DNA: TGTGCCAGCAAAGTAGGGTTGGGTGAAGCTTTCTTT
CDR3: CASKVGLGEAFF

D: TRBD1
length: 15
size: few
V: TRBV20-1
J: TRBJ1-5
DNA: TGCAGTGCTACTAAGACAGGGGATGTAAATCAGCCCCAGCATTTT
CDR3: CSATKTGDVNQPQHF

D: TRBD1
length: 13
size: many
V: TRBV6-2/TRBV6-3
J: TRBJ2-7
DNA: TGTGCCAGCAGTCAGACAGGGTTGGGCGAGCAGTACTTC
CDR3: CASSQTGLGEQYF

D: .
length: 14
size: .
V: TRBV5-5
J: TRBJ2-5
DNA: TGTGCCAGCAGCCCACTCCCGCTGACAGAGACCCAGTACTTC
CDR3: CASSPLPLTETQYF

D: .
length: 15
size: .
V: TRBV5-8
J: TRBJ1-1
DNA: TGTGCCAGCAGCTATATCCCAGGAGTGGACACTGAAGCTTTCTTT
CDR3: CASSYIPGVDTEAFF

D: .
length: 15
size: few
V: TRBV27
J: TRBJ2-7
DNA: TGTGCCAGCAGTGCCGTGGGCAGGAAGTCCTACGAGCAGTACTTC
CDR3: CASSAVGRKSYEQYF

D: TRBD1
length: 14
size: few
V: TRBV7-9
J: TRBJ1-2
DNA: TGTGCCAGCAGCTTAACCCAACAGGGGAATGGCTACACCTTC
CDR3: CASSLTQQGNGYTF

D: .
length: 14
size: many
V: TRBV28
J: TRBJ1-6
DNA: TGTGCCAGCAGTTCCCATGAAGCCAATTCACCCCTCCACTTT
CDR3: CASSSHEANSPLHF

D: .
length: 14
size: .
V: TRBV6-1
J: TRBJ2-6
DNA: TGTGCCGCACAACCAGGGGCGGGGGCCAACGTCCTGACTTTC
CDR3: CAAQPGAGANVLTF

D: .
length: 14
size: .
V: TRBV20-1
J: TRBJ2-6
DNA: TGCAGTGCTAGGGAGAAAACTGGGGCCAACGTCCTGACTTTC
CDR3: CSAREKTGANVLTF

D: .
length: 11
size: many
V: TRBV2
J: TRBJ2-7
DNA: TGTGCCAGCAGTGAAAGGGACGAGCAGTACTTC
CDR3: CASSERDEQYF

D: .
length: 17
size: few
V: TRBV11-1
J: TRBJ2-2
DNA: TGTGCCAGCAGCTCCTGGATGGACTCGATATTTACCGGGGAGCTGTTTTTT
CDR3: CASSSWMDSIFTGELFF

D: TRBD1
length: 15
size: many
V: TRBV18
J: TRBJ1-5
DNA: TGTGCCAGCTCACAGGACAGGGTGGGCAATCAGCCCCAGCATTTT
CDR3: CASSQDRVGNQPQHF

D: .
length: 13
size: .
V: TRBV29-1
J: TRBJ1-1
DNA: TGCAGCGTCGGAGGTCGGTTGGACACTGAAGCTTTCTTT
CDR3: CSVGGRLDTEAFF

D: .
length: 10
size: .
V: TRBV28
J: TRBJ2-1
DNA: TGTGCCAGCGGGAACAATGAGCAGTTCTTC
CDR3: CASGNNEQFF

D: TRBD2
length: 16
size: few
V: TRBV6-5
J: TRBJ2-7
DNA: TGTGCCAGCAGTTACCCGGGGCGGGAGGGCCTAGTCGAGCAGTACTTC
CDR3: CASSYPGREGLVEQYF

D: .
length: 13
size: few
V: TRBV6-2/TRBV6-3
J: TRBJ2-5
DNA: TGTGCCAGCACCCCTGGGGGCCCCCAGGCCCAGTACTTC
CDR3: CASTPGGPQAQYF

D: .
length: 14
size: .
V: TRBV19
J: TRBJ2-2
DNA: TGTGCCAGTGCAGGGACACAGAACACCGGGGAGCTGTTTTTT
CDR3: CASAGTQNTGELFF

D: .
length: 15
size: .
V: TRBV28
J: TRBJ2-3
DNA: TGTGCCAGCAGTTTATCGGGCAGCCTCCGAGATACGCAGTATTTT
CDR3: CASSLSGSLRDTQYF

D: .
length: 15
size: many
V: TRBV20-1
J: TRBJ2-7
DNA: TGCAGTGCTAGAGATTTGGGCGATCCGCGATACGAGCAGTACTTC
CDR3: CSARDLGDPRYEQYF